This entry features one T cell receptor (beta chain) sequence. Antigen: not known. The sample originates from a study of PD-1 blockade in classical Hodgkin lymphoma. Study-wide results and limits: Patients with a complete response exhibited baseline diversity comparable to newly diagnosed patients. What caused the repertoire differences, perhaps disease activity or prior therapy, remains undefined.

TCRdb's table, derived via immunoSEQ multiplex PCR, lists solely in-frame clones and lacks some. The sample includes tens of thousands of clones, around 80% of them seen just once. The germline CDR1 and CDR2 sequences are SGHVS and FNYEAQ. The length of the CDR3 is 14 residues. The germline V and J ends were trimmed by 3 bases and 3 bases, with 12 bases remaining between them. Stated time point: cycle 4 day 1 (C4D1), after 5 to 7 weeks of nivolumab. Autologous stem cell transplantation was followed by relapse in every patient, and brentuximab vedotin exposure varied. Sequenced here: peripheral blood mononuclear cells (PBMCs), sampled before the fourth cycle of nivolumab. This TCR was sampled from a human donor with classical Hodgkin lymphoma. The gene calls are TRBV7-6 and TRBJ2-7; possible D gene TRBD1, 6 bases. CDR3 in amino acids: CASSFRGKFYEQYF. The CDR3 DNA follows: TGTGCCAGCAGCTTTAGGGGGAAATTCTACGAGCAGTACTTC.